This T cell receptor beta chain originates from a study of blood T cell repertoires in COVID-19. The wider study: Acute and convalescent COVID-19 samples came from the United States, Italy and Spain.

This CDR3 comprises 15 residues. V shed 3 bases, J shed 7 bases, and the junction held 5 bases outside the gene matches. Per germline, CDR1 SGHAT and CDR2 FQNNGV. In the original workflow: The authors estimated nucleated cell counts from reference gene primer amplification. Data came from immunoSEQ multiplex PCR; TCRdb stores just in-frame clones and leaves some out. V and J calls and clone size follow that table, whereas D and trimming were derived from the DNA. The sample shows approximately 180,000 clones, 90% of them seen only once. The clonotype comes from a man aged 50 or older with acute or convalescent COVID-19. The specimen sequenced was peripheral blood. This sequence joins TRBV11-2 and TRBJ2-2; TRBD2 matches at 10 bases. Here the CDR3 DNA reads TGTGCCAGCAGCTTGGGACTAGCGTTTGGCGGGGAGCTGTTTTTT. Translation: CASSLGLAFGGELFF.